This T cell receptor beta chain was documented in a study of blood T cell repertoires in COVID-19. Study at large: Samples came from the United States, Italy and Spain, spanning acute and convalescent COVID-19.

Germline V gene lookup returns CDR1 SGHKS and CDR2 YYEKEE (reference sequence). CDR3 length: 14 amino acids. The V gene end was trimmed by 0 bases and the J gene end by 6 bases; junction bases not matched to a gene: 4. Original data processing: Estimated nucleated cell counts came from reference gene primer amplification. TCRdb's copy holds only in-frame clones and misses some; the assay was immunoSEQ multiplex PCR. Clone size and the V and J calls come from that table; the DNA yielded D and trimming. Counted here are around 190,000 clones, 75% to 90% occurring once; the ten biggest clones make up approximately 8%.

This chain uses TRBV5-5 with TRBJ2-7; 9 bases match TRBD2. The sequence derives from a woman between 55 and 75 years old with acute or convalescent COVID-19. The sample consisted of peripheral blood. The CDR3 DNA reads TGTGCCAGCAGCTTGGGCGGGAGGGCCGGCGAGCAGTACGTC. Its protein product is CASSLGGRAGEQYV.